The 8 T cell receptor beta chains given below trace back to one sample, sequenced in a study of OX40 agonist ivuxolimab in advanced cancers. Some clones are missing from TCRdb's copy, which holds only in-frame ones; the method was immunoSEQ multiplex PCR. In the table there are tens of thousands of clones, roughly 80% of which are singletons. Specimen: CD4+ or CD8+ T cells sorted from blood, collected in a trial of the OX40 agonist ivuxolimab. Receptors were obtained from an adult with an advanced solid tumor such as melanoma, head and neck, liver or kidney cancer.

The chain combines TRBV5-1 with TRBJ1-3; TRBD1 aligns across 8 bases. The germline gives CDR1 SGHRS, CDR2 YFSETQ. V trimming: 0 bases; J trimming: 3 bases; junction bases outside the gene matches: 2. The CDR3 spans 15 residues. The chain's CDR3 is CASSLDRGYGNTIYF. In DNA form, the CDR3 reads TGCGCCAGCAGCTTGGACAGGGGGTATGGAAACACCATATATTTT.

In this sample, this clone turned up a few times. The V gene is TRBV13, the J gene TRBJ1-4; D ambiguous. V lost 3 bases to trimming and J lost 3 bases, with 11 bases between them. This CDR3 comprises 15 residues. Looked up from germline, CDR1 is PRHDT and CDR2 is FYEKMQ (reference sequence). CDR3 nucleotide sequence: TGTGCCAGCAGCTTCCATACCATCTCTAATGAAAAACTGTTTTTT. This gives the protein CASSFHTISNEKLFF.

A single count supports this clone. CDR3 sequence (DNA): TGTGCTTTTCAGTCCCAGGTTCTGGGCAACTATGGCTACACCTTC. It is translated as CAFQSQVLGNYGYTF. The rearrangement links TRBV30 to TRBJ1-2; D unresolved. The CDR3 has 15 residues. Germline assignment: CDR1 GTSNPN and CDR2 SVGIG (reference sequence). Combining the CDR3 with reference TRBV30 and TRBJ1-2 gives the whole variable domain SQTIHQWPATLVQPVGSPLSLECTVEGTSNPNLYWYRQAAGRGLQLLFYSVGIGQISSEVPQNLSASRPQDRQFILSSKKLLLSDSGFYLCAFQSQVLGNYGYTFGSGTRLTVV.

This clone was seen just once. The V and J genes are TRBV14 and TRBJ1-2; TRBD1 matches at 10 bases. The CDR3 contains 16 residues. With 3 bases clipped from V and 7 bases from J, the junction kept 11 bases outside the gene matches. Germline CDR1 is SGHDN and CDR2 is FVKESK. This CDR3 reads CASSQTLGQGIRGYTF. Written as DNA, the CDR3 is TGTGCCAGCAGCCAGACTTTGGGACAGGGGATCCGTGGCTACACCTTC. The complete variable domain, with remaining parts taken from reference TRBV14 and TRBJ1-2, reads EAGVTQFPSHSVIEKGQTVTLRCDPISGHDNLYWYRRVMGKEIKFLLHFVKESKQDESGMPNNRFLAERTGGTYSTLKVQPAELEDSGVYFCASSQTLGQGIRGYTFGSGTRLTVV.

The chain employs TRBV25-1 and TRBJ1-2; D gene uncertain. The germline V gene encodes CDR1 MGHDK and CDR2 SYGVNS. Trimming shortened V by 8 bases and J by 4 bases, and 17 bases separated the two germline ends. The CDR3 totals 14 residues. The CDR3 bases are TGTGCCAGCCGAGAGGGAGTGCCTCGCTATGGCTACACCTTC. Protein product: CASREGVPRYGYTF.

This clone was observed once. The J gene is TRBJ1-2, the V gene TRBV6-5; D not resolved. Germline V gene lookup returns CDR1 MNHEY and CDR2 SVGAGI. V was clipped by 2 bases and J by 1 base, with 5 bases between them. The CDR3 totals 13 residues. Written as DNA, the CDR3 is TGTGCCAGCAGTTACGGTCGTAACTATGGCTACACCTTC. Encoded protein: CASSYGRNYGYTF.

This chain uses TRBV5-8 with TRBJ1-3, with 7 bases that match TRBD1. The CDR3 sequence is 15 residues long. J gave up 0 bases and V 4 bases, and 4 bases lay outside the gene matches. Per germline, CDR1 SGHTS and CDR2 YDEGEE. CDR3 amino acids: CASSRGQNSGNTIYF. The CDR3 coding sequence is TGTGCCAGCAGCAGGGGACAGAACTCTGGAAACACCATATATTTT.

The DNA for the CDR3 is TGTGCCAGCAGTTCACGACAGATTCAAGAGACCCAGTACTTC. This gives the protein CASSSRQIQETQYF. The rearrangement links TRBV28 to TRBJ2-5, with a tentative D call TRBD1 (5 bases). Trimming stripped 4 bases from V and 2 bases from J, with 11 bases between. The CDR3 totals 14 residues. Germline assignment: CDR1 MDHEN and CDR2 SYDVKM.